The 8 T cell receptor beta chains below were found in one sample sequenced in a study of CD4 T cells in relation to SARS-CoV-2 and coronaviruses. The method was immunoSEQ multiplex PCR; TCRdb's version includes in-frame clones alone and lacks a portion of them. The table lists 25,000 to 35,000 clones, 72% of them singletons. For these receptors, no antigen is known. Before the COVID-19 pandemic, during about 2011-2019, CD4+ T cells were taken from unexposed donors. Isolation of CD4+ T cells took place after nine to ten days in culture. Sequencing input: CD4+ T cells from PBMCs, cultured in vitro. All receptors derive from a human donor in good health.

The chain couples TRBV28 to TRBJ1-2; tentatively, D is TRBD1 (6 bases). This CDR3 spans 13 amino acids. Trimming took off 6 bases at V and 10 bases at J, with 18 bases between the two ends. Germline V gives CDR1 MDHEN, CDR2 SYDVKM. Written as DNA, the CDR3 is TGTGCCAGCAGCAAGGGACAAGGTTACGACTACACCTTC. This sequence encodes CASSKGQGYDYTF.

This clone came up once. The rearrangement joins TRBV20-1 to TRBJ2-7, with a possible D match to TRBD2 (5 bases). Germline V CDR1 and CDR2: DFQATT, SNEGSKA (reference sequence). The CDR3 contains 11 residues. With 2 bases removed from V and 4 bases from J, the gap between germline ends came to 6 bases. The DNA of the CDR3 is TGCAGTGCTAGACGAGGGTACGAGCAGTACTTC. It is translated as CSARRGYEQYF.

The chain has TRBV2 and TRBJ2-1; 7 bases are a match to TRBD1. The CDR3 extends over 16 amino acids. V lost 6 bases and J lost 5; bases outside the gene matches: 13. Per germline, CDR1 SNHLY and CDR2 FYNNEI. This CDR3 reads CASSLRQGRANNEQFF. The CDR3 bases are TGTGCCAGCAGCCTTAGACAGGGAAGGGCTAACAATGAGCAGTTCTTC.

The chain recombines TRBV7-2 with TRBJ2-1; 10 bases fit TRBD2. Germline V gives CDR1 SGHTA, CDR2 FQGNSA. Trimming at V came to 1 base and at J to 7 bases, leaving 7 bases not matched to a gene. The CDR3 loop spans 16 amino acids. The CDR3 reads CASSLDGLAGVNEQFF. CDR3 nucleotide sequence: TGTGCCAGCAGCTTAGATGGCCTAGCGGGAGTAAATGAGCAGTTCTTC.

The chain joins TRBV5-5 to TRBJ2-3; either TRBD1 or TRBD2 may fit D (7 bases each). Trimming pared 5 bases from V and 6 bases from J, leaving 19 bases between. The CDR3 is 15 residues long. Germline lookup yields CDR1 SGHKS and CDR2 YYEKEE (reference sequence). Here the CDR3 reads CASSPGGEWDDTQYF. The DNA of the CDR3 is TGTGCCAGCAGTCCAGGGGGGGAGTGGGACGATACGCAGTATTTT.

This clone was seen a handful of times. The chain joins TRBV9 to TRBJ1-2; D is possibly TRBD1 (5 bases). The CDR3 has 15 amino acids. V was clipped by 4 bases and J by 8 bases, with 21 bases between them. Germline assignment: CDR1 SGDLS and CDR2 YYNGEE. CDR3 sequence reads: CASSPELGEGMGYTF. The CDR3 DNA reads as TGTGCCAGCAGCCCCGAATTGGGGGAGGGGATGGGCTACACCTTC.

This clone was detected a few times. V gene TRBV7-9 combines with J gene TRBJ2-7, with D possibly called TRBD1 or TRBD2 (5 bases each). This CDR3 has 15 residues. V was pared by 4 bases and J by 0 bases, with 13 bases between. Looked up from germline, CDR1 is SEHNR and CDR2 is FQNEAQ (reference sequence). The CDR3 DNA sequence: TGTGCCAGCAGCTCTAGACGGGACGTCTCCTACGAGCAGTACTTC. This codes for CASSSRRDVSYEQYF.

This clone was found once. J is TRBJ2-7 and V is TRBV7-2, with 11 bases matching TRBD2. The germline V gene has CDR1 SGHTA and CDR2 FQGNSA. The CDR3 sequence is 15 residues long. The V and J ends lost 5 bases and 4 bases, in that order; junction bases with no gene match: 7. The CDR3 is CASSETSGAGYEQYF. The CDR3 nucleotides are TGTGCCAGCAGCGAGACTAGCGGGGCAGGATACGAGCAGTACTTC.